The 4 T cell receptor beta chains listed next were all sequenced from one sample in a study of T-cell memory formation after mild COVID-19. TCRdb re-called the 5' RACE reads through MiXCR, storing one row per CDR3 protein. The sample gives about 210,000 distinct CDR3 sequences, 25% to 35% of which show up once; roughly 11% is in the top ten. Sequenced: PBMCs or a T cell subset sorted from them (not recorded which). All receptors come from an adult woman who had mild COVID-19 (a few samples of this study predate the infection). Cell type and time point are not known.

The chain employs TRBV12-3 or TRBV12-4 and TRBJ1-5; 9 bases line up with TRBD1. The CDR3 has 14 residues. The trim removed 3 bases at V and 9 bases at J, leaving 6 bases unmatched. The CDR3 coding sequence is TGTGCCAGCAGTTTTAAGACAGGGGGATTGCCCCAGCATTTT. This codes for CASSFKTGGLPQHF.

This clonotype was detected only a few times. This chain connects TRBV20-1 to TRBJ1-1; weak D call: TRBD1 (6 bases). CDR3 length equals 14 residues. CDR1 and CDR2 from the germline V gene are DFQATT and SNEGSKA (reference sequence). V was pared by 6 bases and J by 4 bases, with 18 bases between. The CDR3 DNA is TGCAGTGCCCACGACACAGGGTCCGGCACTGAAGCTTTCTTT. Translated, it gives CSAHDTGSGTEAFF.

This clonotype was counted only a few times. The rearrangement links TRBV5-1 to TRBJ2-7; D ambiguous. Germline V gene lookup returns CDR1 SGHRS and CDR2 YFSETQ. The CDR3 totals 13 residues. The V gene lost 0 bases and the J gene lost 2 bases, with 6 bases spanning the gap. Here the CDR3 reads CASSLEGTYEQYF. The CDR3 nucleotides read TGCGCCAGCAGCTTGGAGGGTACCTACGAGCAGTACTTC.

V and J are TRBV6-5 and TRBJ2-3; the match to TRBD2 covers 7 bases. With 5 bases clipped from V and 1 base from J, the junction kept 6 bases outside the gene matches. Germline CDR1 MNHEY, CDR2 SVGAGI. CDR3 length: 15 amino acids. The CDR3 loop is CASSGGGVGTDTQYF. In nucleotides, the CDR3 is TGTGCCAGCAGTGGGGGGGGTGTGGGCACAGATACGCAGTATTTT.